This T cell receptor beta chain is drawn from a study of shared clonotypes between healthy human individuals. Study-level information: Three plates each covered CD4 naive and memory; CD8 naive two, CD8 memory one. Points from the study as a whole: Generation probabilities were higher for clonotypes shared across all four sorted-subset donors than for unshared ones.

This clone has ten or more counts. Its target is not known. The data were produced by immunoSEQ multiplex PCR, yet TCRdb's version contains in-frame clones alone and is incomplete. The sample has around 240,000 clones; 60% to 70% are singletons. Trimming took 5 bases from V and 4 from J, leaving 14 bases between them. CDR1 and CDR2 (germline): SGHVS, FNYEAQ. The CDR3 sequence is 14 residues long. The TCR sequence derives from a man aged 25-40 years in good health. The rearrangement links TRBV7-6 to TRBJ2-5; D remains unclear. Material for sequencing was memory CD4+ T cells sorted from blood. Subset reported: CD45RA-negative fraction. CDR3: CASSATASLETQYF. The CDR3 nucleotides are TGTGCCAGCAGCGCTACGGCGAGCTTAGAGACCCAGTACTTC.